The TCR beta chain under discussion was sequenced for a study of PD-L1 blockade in urothelial cancer. The V and J ends lost 6 bases and 6 bases, in that order; junction bases with no gene match: 12. This CDR3 has 17 residues. CDR1 and CDR2 (germline): MGHDK, SYGVNS. The method was immunoSEQ multiplex PCR; TCRdb's version includes in-frame clones alone and lacks a portion of them. The table shows around 68,000 clones, with about 81% occurring only once. Time point of the sample: pretreatment peripheral blood. The sample was PBMCs, taken around atezolizumab (anti-PD-L1) treatment. The TCR sequence derives from a man between 65 and 85 years old with urothelial cancer. The chain employs TRBV25-1 and TRBJ2-2; 11 bases are a match to TRBD2. As DNA, the CDR3 is TGTGCCAGCAGCCACTTAACCGGGACTAGCGGATCCGGGGAGCTGTTTTTT. Protein: CASSHLTGTSGSGELFF.